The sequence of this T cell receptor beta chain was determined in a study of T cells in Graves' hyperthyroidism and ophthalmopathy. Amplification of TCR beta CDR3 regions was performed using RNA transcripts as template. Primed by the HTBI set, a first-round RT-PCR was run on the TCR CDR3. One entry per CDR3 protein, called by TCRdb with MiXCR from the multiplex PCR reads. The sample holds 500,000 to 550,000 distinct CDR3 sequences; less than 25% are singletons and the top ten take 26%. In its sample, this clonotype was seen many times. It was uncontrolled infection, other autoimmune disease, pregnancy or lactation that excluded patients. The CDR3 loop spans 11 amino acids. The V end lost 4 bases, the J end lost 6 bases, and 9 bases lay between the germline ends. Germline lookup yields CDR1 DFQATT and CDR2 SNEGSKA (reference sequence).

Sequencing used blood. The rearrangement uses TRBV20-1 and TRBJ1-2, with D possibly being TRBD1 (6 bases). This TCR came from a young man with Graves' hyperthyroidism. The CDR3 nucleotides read TGCAGTGCTAAGACAGGCAATGGCTACACCTTC. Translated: CSAKTGNGYTF.